This T cell receptor beta chain came from a study of blood T cell repertoires in COVID-19. The trim removed 5 bases at V and 6 bases at J, leaving 11 bases unmatched. The CDR3 consists of 14 residues. Germline V lookup: CDR1 GTSNPN, CDR2 SVGIG (reference sequence). As originally analysed: Estimation of nucleated cell counts was performed using reference gene primer amplification. Sequenced by immunoSEQ multiplex PCR; TCRdb stores in-frame clones only, minus some. The V and J calls and clone size are taken from that table; D and trimming were inferred from the DNA. The top ten clones hold roughly 6.2% of a sample with some 270,000 clones, roughly 88% of them seen once. This clone appeared a single time. A Seattle source enrolled patients during active infection and followed them longitudinally.

Input material: peripheral blood. The chain has TRBV30 and TRBJ2-7, with 9 bases identical to TRBD1. The sequence was obtained from a woman over 75 with COVID-19, enrolled during active disease. The CDR3 sequence: CAWRNSGTGTEQYF. As DNA, the CDR3 is TGTGCCTGGCGTAACTCCGGGACAGGGACCGAGCAGTACTTC.